These 11 T cell receptor beta chains originate from one sample sequenced in a study of cytomegalovirus exposure and HLA in healthy donors. Both 60 Vbeta primers and 13 Jbeta primers went into the PCR. The table came from immunoSEQ multiplex PCR; TCRdb's copy has only in-frame clones and leaves some out. Among about 200,000 clones, more than 75% were seen once, and the ten largest hold 6.5%. Sequencing was carried out using PBMCs. These receptors all stem from a woman aged 45 to 65 in good health and CMV-seropositive.

The CDR3: CSARRSTEAFF. DNA of the CDR3: TGCAGTGCTAGGAGATCCACTGAAGCTTTCTTT. V is TRBV20-1 and J is TRBJ1-1, with unresolved D. Trimming removed 3 bases at V and 4 bases at J, with 6 bases between. The CDR3 covers 11 residues. The germline gives CDR1 DFQATT, CDR2 SNEGSKA (reference sequence).

Here the CDR3 reads CASSEMRALGTDTQYF. CDR3 coding DNA: TGTGCCAGCAGTGAAATGCGGGCACTAGGCACAGATACGCAGTATTTT. The chain employs TRBV2 and TRBJ2-3, with a tentative D call TRBD2 (5 bases). This CDR3 comprises 16 residues. In germline, CDR1 is SNHLY, CDR2 FYNNEI. Trimming took 2 bases from V and 1 from J, leaving 13 bases between them.

This chain joins TRBV28 and TRBJ2-7, with 8 bases matching TRBD2. Germline V gives CDR1 MDHEN, CDR2 SYDVKM. V lost 7 bases, J lost 0 bases, and 8 bases stayed unmatched. The CDR3 consists of 15 residues. CDR3 DNA sequence: TGTGCCAGCACCTCGGGAGGGGTGAGCTCCTACGAGCAGTACTTC. It translates to CASTSGGVSSYEQYF.

The J gene is TRBJ1-6, the V gene TRBV29-1; 8 bases are shared with TRBD1. Unmatched junction bases numbered 6, after V lost 6 bases and J lost 5 bases. Germline V lookup: CDR1 SQVTM, CDR2 ANQGSEA. This CDR3 is built from 14 residues. CDR3 amino acids: CSVKQGENNSPLHF. The CDR3 DNA follows: TGCAGCGTAAAACAGGGGGAAAATAATTCACCCCTCCACTTT.

This clone was recorded once. Written as DNA, the CDR3 is TGTGCCAGCAGCCGAGGGCCTCAAGAGACCCAGTACTTC. Its protein is CASSRGPQETQYF. The rearrangement uses TRBV11-3 and TRBJ2-5; D may be TRBD2 (5 bases). Germline values: CDR1 SGHNT, CDR2 YENEEA. The ends were cut back, 5 bases at V and 2 bases at J, with 9 bases in the middle. The CDR3 is 13 residues long.

The chain recombines TRBV6-1 with TRBJ1-4, with TRBD1 identical over 8 bases. Unmatched junction bases numbered 7, after V lost 6 bases and J lost 7 bases. The CDR3 spans 14 residues. The germline gives CDR1 MNHNS, CDR2 SASEGT. CDR3 amino acids: CASRVDRESEKLFF. The DNA for the CDR3 is TGTGCCAGCAGGGTGGACAGGGAGTCTGAAAAACTGTTTTTT.

The chain combines TRBV18 with TRBJ1-1; possibly TRBD1 for D (5 bases). The CDR3 has 14 amino acids. Trimming shortened V by 3 bases and J by 1 base, and 9 bases separated the two germline ends. Germline V gene sequence: CDR1 KGHSH, CDR2 LQKENI. The CDR3 bases are TGTGCCAGCTCACCCGCGGGGGAGAACACTGAAGCTTTCTTT. The encoded protein is CASSPAGENTEAFF. Full variable domain (remainder filled in from reference TRBV18 and TRBJ1-1): NAGVMQNPRHLVRRRGQEARLRCSPMKGHSHVYWYRQLPEEGLKFMVYLQKENIIDESGMPKERFSAEFPKEGPSILRIQQVVRGDSAAYFCASSPAGENTEAFFGQGTRLTVV.

This clone was detected only once. The chain uses TRBV28 and TRBJ1-1; the D is unclear. With 6 bases removed from V and 5 bases from J, the gap between germline ends came to 16 bases. This CDR3 has 14 amino acids. Germline-derived CDR1 and CDR2 are MDHEN and SYDVKM. The CDR3 region is CASSSLGRDTEAFF. Written as DNA, the CDR3 is TGTGCCAGCAGCTCCCTGGGGAGGGATACTGAAGCTTTCTTT.

V and J are TRBV14 and TRBJ2-7, with D perhaps TRBD1 (6 bases). V was pared by 2 bases and J by 10 bases, with 12 bases between. There are 12 residues in the CDR3. Per the germline V gene, CDR1 is SGHDN and CDR2 is FVKESK. The CDR3 DNA reads as TGTGCCAGCAGCCAAATCCAGGGGCACCAGTACTTC. Its protein is CASSQIQGHQYF.

Remarks on this clone: Compared with germline, one end of the junction differs, possibly owing to a read error. The chain couples TRBV9 to TRBJ2-6, with D perhaps TRBD1 (5 bases). Germline V CDR1 and CDR2: SGDLS, YYNGEE. The CDR3 sequence is 15 residues long. The CDR3 region has the DNA TGTGCCAGCAGCTCCCGGCTCGGTGGGGCCAACGGCCTGACTTTC. This gives the protein CASSSRLGGANGLTF.

The chain uses TRBV18 and TRBJ2-1; 10 nucleotides line up with TRBD2. V was pared by 4 bases and J by 8 bases, with 8 bases of the junction left unmatched. CDR1 is KGHSH and CDR2 is LQKENI in the germline V gene. CDR3 length: 15 amino acids. CDR3 nucleotide sequence: TGTGCCAGCTCACTAGGACTAGCGGCCGTGGATGAGCAGTTCTTC. Its protein product is CASSLGLAAVDEQFF.